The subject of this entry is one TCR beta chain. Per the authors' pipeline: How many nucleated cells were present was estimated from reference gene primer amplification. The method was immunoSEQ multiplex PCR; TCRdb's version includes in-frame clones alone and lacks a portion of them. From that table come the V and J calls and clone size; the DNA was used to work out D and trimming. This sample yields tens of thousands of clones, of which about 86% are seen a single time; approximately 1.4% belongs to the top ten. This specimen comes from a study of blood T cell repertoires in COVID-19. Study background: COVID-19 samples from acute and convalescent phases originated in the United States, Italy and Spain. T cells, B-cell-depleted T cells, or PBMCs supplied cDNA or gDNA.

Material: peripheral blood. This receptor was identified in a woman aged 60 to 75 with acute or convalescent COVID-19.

The CDR3 sequence: CASSMGLAGNEQFF. The DNA of the CDR3 is TGCGCCAGCAGTATGGGACTAGCGGGGAATGAGCAGTTCTTC. This sequence joins TRBV5-1 and TRBJ2-1; TRBD2 aligns across 13 bases. The V and J ends lost 5 bases and 7 bases, in that order; junction bases with no gene match: 3. Per germline, CDR1 SGHRS and CDR2 YFSETQ. The CDR3 extends over 14 amino acids.